Below, 18 T cell receptor beta chains from the same sample are listed, as sequenced in a study of cytomegalovirus exposure and HLA in healthy donors. Generated by immunoSEQ multiplex PCR, the TCRdb table keeps only in-frame clones and is missing some. Of about 68,000 clones listed, approximately 90% are singletons. The sequencing sample was made of PBMCs. Receptor source: a man between 18 and 29 years old in good health and CMV-seronegative.

V is TRBV5-4 and J is TRBJ2-3; the match to TRBD1 covers 9 bases. The germline V gene has CDR1 SGHNT and CDR2 YYREEE (reference sequence). V lost 1 base, J lost 2 bases, and 2 bases stayed unmatched. This CDR3 comprises 15 residues. DNA of the CDR3: TGTGCCAGCAGCTTGACAGGGGGCTTCACAGATACGCAGTATTTT. Translating gives CASSLTGGFTDTQYF.

The chain employs TRBV28 and TRBJ1-4; D is undetermined. V shed 6 bases and J shed 0 bases, with 8 bases lying between them. There are 14 residues in the CDR3. Looked up from germline, CDR1 is MDHEN and CDR2 is SYDVKM. The CDR3 region has the DNA TGTGCCAGCAGGCGGTATCCAACTAATGAAAAACTGTTTTTT. Residues: CASRRYPTNEKLFF.

The V call is TRBV7-9, the J call TRBJ2-2; the D gene is possibly TRBD1 (6 bases). The CDR3 spans 15 residues. Germline assignment: CDR1 SEHNR and CDR2 FQNEAQ (reference sequence). The V end lost 6 bases, the J end lost 3 bases, and 14 bases lay between the germline ends. In DNA, the CDR3 is TGTGCCAGCAGTCTCAGGGGTTCTGACACCGGGGAGCTGTTTTTT. It yields the protein CASSLRGSDTGELFF.

The CDR3 loop reads CSVDPQGYNEQFF. The DNA of the CDR3 is TGCAGCGTTGATCCCCAGGGTTACAATGAGCAGTTCTTC. This chain connects TRBV29-1 to TRBJ2-1; tentative D call: TRBD1 (5 bases). CDR3 length: 13 amino acids. CDR1 and CDR2 from the germline V gene are SQVTM and ANQGSEA. V was trimmed by 3 bases and J by 4 bases, leaving 10 bases between them.

As to this clone: Germline and junction disagree at one end, which may indicate a read error. The CDR3 loop reads CASSEQGTLKTEAFF. CDR3 bases: TGTGCCAGCAGTGAACAGGGGACCCTGAAGACTGAAGCTTTCTTT. This chain joins TRBV25-1 and TRBJ1-1; D is possibly TRBD1 (6 bases). Germline loops: CDR1 MGHDK, CDR2 SYGVNS. The CDR3 totals 15 residues.

J is TRBJ1-1 and V is TRBV29-1, with no clear D. This CDR3 has 13 amino acids. Germline V gene sequence: CDR1 SQVTM, CDR2 ANQGSEA. V gave up 4 bases and J gave up 5 bases, with 14 bases separating them. The CDR3: CSVVGGIDTEAFF. The CDR3 DNA sequence: TGCAGCGTTGTTGGAGGGATCGATACTGAAGCTTTCTTT.

The chain carries TRBV5-1 and TRBJ1-2; 10 bases are shared with TRBD1. The CDR3 runs 17 residues. Germline lookup yields CDR1 SGHRS and CDR2 YFSETQ. Germline trimming cut 0 bases from V and 4 bases from J; bases unmatched to any gene: 9. The DNA for the CDR3 is TGCGCCAGCAGCTTGGGGCCCGGGACAGGGGTACTCTATGGCTACACCTTC. Protein sequence: CASSLGPGTGVLYGYTF.

V and J are TRBV7-3 and TRBJ2-1; the match to TRBD2 covers 7 bases. This CDR3 contains 18 residues. V lost 0 bases and J lost 9; bases outside the gene matches: 17. CDR1 and CDR2 from the germline V gene are SGHTA and FQGTGA. As DNA, the CDR3 is TGTGCCAGCAGCTTAACCGCCGGAAAGCCGAAAAGCGGGACTGAGCAGTTCTTC. It is translated as CASSLTAGKPKSGTEQFF.

The rearrangement links TRBV4-3 to TRBJ2-1; tentative D call: TRBD2 (7 bases). CDR3 length: 16 residues. V lost 9 bases to trimming and J lost 0 bases, with 18 bases between them. The germline V gene has CDR1 LGHNA and CDR2 YSLEER. This CDR3 is CARTGGLPSSYNEQFF. The DNA of the CDR3 is TGCGCCAGGACCGGGGGGCTACCGAGCTCCTACAATGAGCAGTTCTTC.

The chain links TRBV10-3 to TRBJ1-4; 7 bases align to TRBD1. Germline CDR1 ENHRY, CDR2 SYGVKD. J gave up 7 bases and V 6 bases, and 2 bases lay outside the gene matches. The CDR3 covers 12 residues. This chain's CDR3 is CAISYRGEKLFF. CDR3 in DNA: TGTGCCATCAGCTACAGGGGTGAAAAACTGTTTTTT.

The genes are TRBV4-3 and TRBJ2-3; 7 bases map to TRBD2. The junction had 13 bases not matched to a gene; V was cut back by 4 bases and J by 0 bases. The length of the CDR3 is 18 residues. In germline, CDR1 is LGHNA, CDR2 YSLEER. The CDR3 reads CASSPRVAGVGSTDTQYF. In DNA, the CDR3 is TGCGCCAGCAGCCCGAGAGTGGCGGGAGTAGGGAGCACAGATACGCAGTATTTT.

The genes are TRBV11-3 and TRBJ2-7; TRBD1 matches at 9 bases. Trimming removed 1 base from V and 5 bases from J; junction bases left unmatched: 12. Germline assignment: CDR1 SGHNT and CDR2 YENEEA. The CDR3 is 17 amino acids. The CDR3 region is CASSLGPSMGQGNEQYF. The CDR3 region has the DNA TGTGCCAGCAGCTTAGGTCCCTCGATGGGACAGGGTAACGAGCAGTACTTC.

This rearrangement joins TRBV7-6 to TRBJ2-3; D uncertain. Per the germline V gene, CDR1 is SGHVS and CDR2 is FNYEAQ. The V end lost 1 base, the J end lost 4 bases, and 6 bases lay between the germline ends. CDR3 size: 13 residues. The CDR3 bases are TGTGCCAGCAGCTTAGTTTTCGCAGATACGCAGTATTTT. The encoded protein is CASSLVFADTQYF.

In DNA, the CDR3 is TGTGCCAGCAGACGAAAGGACAGGGATAAGCAGCCCCAGCATTTT. This gives the protein CASRRKDRDKQPQHF. The rearrangement links TRBV27 to TRBJ1-5; 8 nucleotides line up with TRBD1. Germline CDR1 MNHEY, CDR2 SMNVEV (reference sequence). CDR3 length: 15 amino acids. The V and J ends lost 6 bases and 7 bases, in that order; junction bases with no gene match: 11.

This sequence joins TRBV4-3 and TRBJ1-2; the D gene is possibly TRBD1 (5 bases). The CDR3 runs to 16 residues. In germline, CDR1 is LGHNA, CDR2 YSLEER. V was shortened by 1 base and J by 8 bases, with 20 bases between the two germline ends. The CDR3 coding sequence is TGCGCCAGCAGCCAAGTCAGGCCACCGGGACTAGACGGCTACACCTTC. It is translated as CASSQVRPPGLDGYTF.

V usage is TRBV27 and J usage is TRBJ2-1; unclear D gene. The CDR3 loop spans 15 amino acids. Germline V gene sequence: CDR1 MNHEY, CDR2 SMNVEV (reference sequence). V was shortened by 2 bases and J by 1 base, with 9 bases between the two germline ends. Written as DNA, the CDR3 is TGTGCCAGCAGTTTAGGTAGTGTTTCCTACAATGAGCAGTTCTTC. This gives the protein CASSLGSVSYNEQFF.

The chain joins TRBV4-3 to TRBJ2-1, with 9 bases lining up with TRBD2. Germline CDR1 is LGHNA and CDR2 is YSLEER. The CDR3 runs to 16 residues. V shed 0 bases and J 4 bases; nucleotides not matched to a gene: 4. CDR3 region: CASSQERTSEYNEQFF. CDR3 DNA: TGCGCCAGCAGCCAAGAACGGACTAGCGAATACAATGAGCAGTTCTTC.

The genes are TRBV14 and TRBJ2-3; 10 bases match TRBD2. This CDR3 region has 12 residues. Germline values: CDR1 SGHDN, CDR2 FVKESK. This CDR3 reads CAGTSVTDTQYF. CDR3 sequence (DNA): TGTGCTGGGACTAGCGTGACAGATACGCAGTATTTT.